What follows is one TCR beta chain and its context. The antigen is undetermined. The data derive from a study of PD-1 blockade in classical Hodgkin lymphoma. As to time point: newly diagnosed, previously untreated cHL patient sample. The authors used newly diagnosed, untreated classical Hodgkin lymphoma PBMCs as comparison. The data were produced by immunoSEQ multiplex PCR, yet TCRdb's version contains in-frame clones alone and is incomplete. The sample shows fewer than 35,000 clones, just over 90% of them seen only once. General observations from the study: Newly diagnosed patients reportedly had lower baseline TCR diversity than healthy donors. Possible causes of repertoire differences, disease activity or prior therapy, remain undefined.

This CDR3 contains 13 residues. Germline lookup yields CDR1 SEHNR and CDR2 FQNEAQ (reference sequence). Source material: peripheral blood mononuclear cells (PBMCs). This receptor was identified in a human donor with classical Hodgkin lymphoma. The chain has TRBV7-9 and TRBJ2-3; D might be TRBD2 (5 bases). The CDR3 loop reads CASRGSNSDTQYF. The DNA for the CDR3 is TGTGCATCTAGAGGGAGCAACTCGGATACGCAGTATTTT. Supplemented by reference TRBV7-9 and TRBJ2-3, the full variable domain reads DTGVSQNPRHKITKRGQNVTFRCDPISEHNRLYWYRQTLGQGPEFLTYFQNEAQLEKSRLLSDRFSAERPKGSFSTLEIQRTEQGDSAMYLCASRGSNSDTQYFGPGTRLTVL.